The present T cell receptor beta chain was sequenced within a study of breast tumors, draining lymph nodes, adjacent tissues. Axillary draining lymph nodes of breast cancer patients supplied the node samples. In germline, CDR1 is SGHRS, CDR2 YFSETQ. V shed 4 bases and J shed 3 bases, with 23 bases lying between them. The CDR3 has 19 amino acids. TCRdb itself ran the multiplex PCR reads through MiXCR, one entry per CDR3 protein. The sample includes under 350,000 distinct CDR3 sequences, roughly 30% of them seen just once. Material: axillary lymph node tissue. This TCR derives from a female donor with breast cancer. Some clones in this sample may be carry-over from other donors' samples. J is TRBJ2-6 and V is TRBV5-1; D perhaps matches TRBD2 (5 bases). The CDR3 spells CASSTLYGETPLGANVLTF. The CDR3 nucleotides read TGCGCCAGCAGCACGCTATACGGGGAAACCCCCCTTGGGGCCAACGTCCTGACTTTC.